The clone carrying this T cell receptor (beta chain) was picked up a small number of times. The data stem from a study of blood T cell repertoires in COVID-19. The CDR3 spans 15 residues. Germline V CDR1 and CDR2: WNHNN, SYGVQD (reference sequence). V shed 0 bases and J 6 bases; nucleotides not matched to a gene: 4. Per the study methods: From reference gene primer amplification, estimates of nucleated cell counts were derived. Repertoires were generated with immunoSEQ multiplex PCR, while TCRdb's copy carries only in-frame clones and drops some. The V and J calls and clone size were taken over from that table, and D and trimming were inferred from the DNA. The sample carries about 250,000 clones, about four fifths recorded once.

This sequence originates from an elderly man with acute or convalescent COVID-19. The sequenced sample consisted of peripheral blood. The J gene is TRBJ1-4, the V gene TRBV10-1; 7 bases line up with TRBD1. The CDR3 DNA follows: TGCGCCAGCAGTGAGTCCGGGACAGTGGATGAAAAACTGTTTTTT. Amino acid sequence: CASSESGTVDEKLFF.